This entry is about one T cell receptor (beta chain). Its antigen specificity is not known. No much larger clone exists at a distance of one base, and base qualities are not known. The source of the sample is a study of metastatic and nonmetastatic thyroid tumors (dated by TCRdb to about 2020). Context from the whole study: For patients with malignant and with benign thyroid disease, the researchers compared repertoires between peripheral blood samples and tumor or nodule tissue samples. The research as a whole found: TCR beta diversity was reported as significantly higher in malignant tumors than in benign nodules, in both blood and tumor samples.

None of the patients had been given any treatment before thyroid surgery. Using T-cell receptor beta sequencing, the researchers looked back retrospectively at clinical samples from patients, gathered between about 2012 and 2018. The CDR3 covers 17 residues, taking in both the cysteine and the phenylalanine. Only CDR3 DNA remains: 51 bases, in frame from the first base. Compared with germline, V lacks 1 base and J lacks 6 bases; bases without a gene match: 10. The germline V gene encodes CDR1 SNHLY and CDR2 FYNNEI. Receptor amplification or capture employed PCR. TCRdb shows the sequencer as Illumina HiSeq 4000. High-throughput sequencing was used to profile the TCR beta-chain CDR3 region of each patient. The authors' pipeline ran thus. The researchers built a classifier to tell apart papillary thyroid cancer patients with distant metastasis, based on CDR3 differences among clinicopathological groups. The Shannon index was used to assess repertoire diversity, and the Morisita-Horn index was used to assess tumor-blood repertoire similarity. The raw public data were reprocessed by TCRdb itself: fastp quality trimming at Q25, MiXCR clonotype calling, in-frame beta chains only. The V and J calls and clone size are TCRdb's, not the authors'. Within this sample are about 22,000 clones, with around 20% of them counted one time only. The top ten hold 2.5% to 3% of the sample.

This clonotype was sampled from a male donor with papillary thyroid cancer or a benign thyroid nodule (not recorded which). Some clones in this sample may be carry-over from other donors' samples. The sample consisted of adjacent normal tissue. The V and J genes are TRBV2 and TRBJ2-4; 9 junctional bases match TRBD2. The CDR3 loop reads CASSEGFASGKGNIQYF. The DNA sequence reads TGTGCCAGCAGTGAAGGATTTGCTAGCGGGAAGGGAAACATTCAGTACTTC.